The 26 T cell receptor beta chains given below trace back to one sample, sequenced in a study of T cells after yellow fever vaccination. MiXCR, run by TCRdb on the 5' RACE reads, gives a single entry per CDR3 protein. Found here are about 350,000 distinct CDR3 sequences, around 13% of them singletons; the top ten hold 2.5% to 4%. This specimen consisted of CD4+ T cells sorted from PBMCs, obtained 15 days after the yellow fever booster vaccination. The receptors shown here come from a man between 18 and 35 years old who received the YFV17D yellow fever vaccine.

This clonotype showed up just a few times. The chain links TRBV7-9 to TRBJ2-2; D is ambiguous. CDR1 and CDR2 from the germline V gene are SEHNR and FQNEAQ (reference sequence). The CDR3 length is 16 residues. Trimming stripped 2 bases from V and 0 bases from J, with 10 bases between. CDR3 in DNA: TGTGCCAGCAGCTTACGGTCACAGCCGAACACCGGGGAGCTGTTTTTT. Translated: CASSLRSQPNTGELFF.

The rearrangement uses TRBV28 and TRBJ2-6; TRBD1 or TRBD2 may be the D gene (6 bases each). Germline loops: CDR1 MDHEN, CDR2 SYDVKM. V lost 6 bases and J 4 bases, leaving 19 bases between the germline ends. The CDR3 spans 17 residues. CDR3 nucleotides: TGTGCCAGCAGCTCCGGGGGCAGTCGGTCCGGGGCCAACGTCCTGACTTTC. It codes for CASSSGGSRSGANVLTF. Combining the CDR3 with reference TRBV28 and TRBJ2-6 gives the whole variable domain DVKVTQSSRYLVKRTGEKVFLECVQDMDHENMFWYRQDPGLGLRLIYFSYDVKMKEKGDIPEGYSVSREKKERFSLILESASTNQTSMYLCASSSGGSRSGANVLTFGAGSRLTVL.

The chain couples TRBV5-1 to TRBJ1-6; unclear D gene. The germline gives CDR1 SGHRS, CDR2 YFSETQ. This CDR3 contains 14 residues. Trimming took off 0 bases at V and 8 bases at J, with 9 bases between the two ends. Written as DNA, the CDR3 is TGCGCCAGCAGCTTGGATGCCCGGGATTCACCCCTCCACTTT. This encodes CASSLDARDSPLHF.

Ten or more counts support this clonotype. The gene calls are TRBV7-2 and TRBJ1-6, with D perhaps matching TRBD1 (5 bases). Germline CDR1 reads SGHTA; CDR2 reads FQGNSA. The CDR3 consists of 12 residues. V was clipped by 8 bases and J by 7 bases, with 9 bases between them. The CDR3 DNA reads TGTGCCAGCCGGGAGGGGAATTCACCCCTCCACTTT. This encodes CASREGNSPLHF. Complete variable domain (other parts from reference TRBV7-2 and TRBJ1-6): GAGVSQSPSNKVTEKGKDVELRCDPISGHTALYWYRQSLGQGLEFLIYFQGNSAPDKSGLPSDRFSAERTGGSVSTLTIQRTQQEDSAVYLCASREGNSPLHFGNGTRLTVT.

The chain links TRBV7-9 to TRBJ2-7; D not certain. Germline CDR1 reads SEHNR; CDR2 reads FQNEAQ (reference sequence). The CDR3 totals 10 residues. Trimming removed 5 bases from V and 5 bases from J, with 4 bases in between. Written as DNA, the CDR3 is TGTGCCAGCAGCCGGAACGAGCAGTACGTC. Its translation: CASSRNEQYV.

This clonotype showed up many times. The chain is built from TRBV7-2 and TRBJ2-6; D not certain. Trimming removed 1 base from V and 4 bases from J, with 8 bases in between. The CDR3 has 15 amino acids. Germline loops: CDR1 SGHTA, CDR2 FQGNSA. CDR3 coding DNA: TGTGCCAGCAGCTTAGACTTTTCAGGGGCCAACGTCCTGACTTTC. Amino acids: CASSLDFSGANVLTF.

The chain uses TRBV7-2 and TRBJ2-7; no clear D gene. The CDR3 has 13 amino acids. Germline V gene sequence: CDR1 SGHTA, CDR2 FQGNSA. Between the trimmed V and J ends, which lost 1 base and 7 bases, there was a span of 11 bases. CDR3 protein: CASSLGFSGEQYF. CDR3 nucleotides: TGTGCCAGCAGCTTAGGTTTCTCTGGAGAGCAGTACTTC.

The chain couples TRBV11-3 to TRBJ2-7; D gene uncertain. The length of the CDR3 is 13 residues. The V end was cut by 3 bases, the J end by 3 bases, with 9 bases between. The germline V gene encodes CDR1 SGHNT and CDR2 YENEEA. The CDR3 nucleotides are TGTGCCAGCAGCTTCGCGTACGACTACGAGCAGTACTTC. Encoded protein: CASSFAYDYEQYF.

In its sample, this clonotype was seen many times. The DNA of the CDR3 is TGTGCCAGCAGTTTACTAGCGCACCAAGAGACCCAGTACTTC. As protein: CASSLLAHQETQYF. The chain couples TRBV12-3 or TRBV12-4 to TRBJ2-5; weak D call: TRBD2 (6 bases). The V gene lost 2 bases and the J gene lost 0 bases, with 7 bases spanning the gap. The CDR3 length is 14 residues.

The CDR3 spells CASSYSARENSPLHF. DNA for the CDR3: TGTGCCAGCAGTTACTCGGCCAGGGAAAATTCACCCCTCCACTTT. The chain links TRBV6-5 to TRBJ1-6; possible D gene TRBD1, 5 bases. V lost 0 bases to trimming and J lost 7 bases, with 10 bases between them. CDR1 and CDR2 (germline): MNHEY, SVGAGI. There are 15 residues in the CDR3.

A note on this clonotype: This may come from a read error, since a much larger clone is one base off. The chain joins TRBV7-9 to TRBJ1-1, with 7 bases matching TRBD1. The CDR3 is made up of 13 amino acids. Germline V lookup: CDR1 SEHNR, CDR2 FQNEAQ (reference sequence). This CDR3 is CASSIQGNTEALF. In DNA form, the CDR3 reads TGTGCCAGCAGCATACAGGGGAACACTGAAGCTTTATTT. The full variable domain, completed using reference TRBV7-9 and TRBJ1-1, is DTGVSQNPRHKITKRGQNVTFRCDPISEHNRLYWYRQTLGQGPEFLTYFQNEAQLEKSRLLSDRFSAERPKGSFSTLEIQRTEQGDSAMYLCASSIQGNTEALFGQGTRLTVV.

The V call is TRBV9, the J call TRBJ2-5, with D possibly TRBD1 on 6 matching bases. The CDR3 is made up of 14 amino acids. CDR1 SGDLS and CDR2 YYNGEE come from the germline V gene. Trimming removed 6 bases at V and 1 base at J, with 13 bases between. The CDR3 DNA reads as TGTGCCAGCACCTCCCCGGACAGCCAAGAGACCCAGTACTTC. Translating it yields CASTSPDSQETQYF.

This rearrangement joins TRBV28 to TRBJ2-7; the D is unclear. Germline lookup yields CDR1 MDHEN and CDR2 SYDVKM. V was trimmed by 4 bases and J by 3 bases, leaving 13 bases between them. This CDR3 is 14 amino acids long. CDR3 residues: CASSSGDYLYEQYV. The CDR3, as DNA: TGTGCCAGCAGTTCCGGCGATTATCTCTACGAGCAGTACGTC.

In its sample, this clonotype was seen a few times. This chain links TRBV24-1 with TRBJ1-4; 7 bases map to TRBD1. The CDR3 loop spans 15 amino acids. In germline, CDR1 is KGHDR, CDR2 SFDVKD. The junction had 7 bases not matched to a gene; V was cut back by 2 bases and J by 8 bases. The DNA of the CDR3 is TGTGCCACCAGTGATTCGGACAGGTTCGGCGAAAAACTGTTTTTT. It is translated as CATSDSDRFGEKLFF.

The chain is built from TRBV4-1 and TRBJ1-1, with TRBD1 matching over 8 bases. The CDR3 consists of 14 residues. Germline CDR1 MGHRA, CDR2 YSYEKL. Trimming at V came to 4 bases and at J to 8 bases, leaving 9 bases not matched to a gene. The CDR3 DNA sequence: TGCGCCAGCAGCCTAACCGGGACAGGCGGCGAAGCTTTCTTT. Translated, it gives CASSLTGTGGEAFF.

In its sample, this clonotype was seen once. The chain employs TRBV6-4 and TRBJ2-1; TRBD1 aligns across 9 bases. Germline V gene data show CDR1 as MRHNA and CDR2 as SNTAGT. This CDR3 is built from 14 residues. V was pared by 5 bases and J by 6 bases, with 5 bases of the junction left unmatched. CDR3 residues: CASSRQGQGNEQFF. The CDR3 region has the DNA TGTGCCAGCAGTCGCCAGGGACAGGGCAATGAGCAGTTCTTC.

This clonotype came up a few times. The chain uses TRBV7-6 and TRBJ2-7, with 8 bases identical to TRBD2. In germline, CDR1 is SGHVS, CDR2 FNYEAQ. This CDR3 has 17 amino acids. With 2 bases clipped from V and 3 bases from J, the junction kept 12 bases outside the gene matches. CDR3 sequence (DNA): TGTGCCAGCAGCTTAAAGTCTGGGGCTAGCGGGTACTACGAGCAGTACTTC. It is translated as CASSLKSGASGYYEQYF.

CDR3 loop: CASSYGKVTEAFF. CDR3 nucleotide sequence: TGTGCCAGCAGTTACGGGAAGGTCACTGAAGCTTTCTTT. The V gene is TRBV6-6, the J gene TRBJ1-1, with unresolved D. The CDR3 length is 13 residues. V was pared by 2 bases and J by 4 bases, with 8 bases between. The germline gives CDR1 MNHNY, CDR2 SVGAGI (reference sequence).

The CDR3 here is CASSLGIRTGGEKLFF. For the CDR3, the DNA is TGCGCCAGCAGCTTGGGGATAAGAACCGGAGGTGAAAAACTGTTTTTT. The chain recombines TRBV5-1 with TRBJ1-4; no clear D gene. The CDR3 loop spans 16 amino acids. The V and J ends lost 0 bases and 7 bases respectively, with 16 bases between them. The germline gives CDR1 SGHRS, CDR2 YFSETQ.

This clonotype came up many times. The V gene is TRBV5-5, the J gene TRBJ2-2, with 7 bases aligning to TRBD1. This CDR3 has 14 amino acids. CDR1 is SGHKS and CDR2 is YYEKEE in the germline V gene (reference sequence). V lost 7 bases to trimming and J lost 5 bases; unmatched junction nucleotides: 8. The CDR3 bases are TGTGCCAGCGACAGGGACCCCGGAACCGGGGAGCTGTTTTTT. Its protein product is CASDRDPGTGELFF. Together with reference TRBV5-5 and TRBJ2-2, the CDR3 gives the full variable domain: DAGVTQSPTHLIKTRGQQVTLRCSPISGHKSVSWYQQVLGQGPQFIFQYYEKEERGRGNFPDRFSARQFPNYSSELNVNALLLGDSALYLCASDRDPGTGELFFGEGSRLTVL.

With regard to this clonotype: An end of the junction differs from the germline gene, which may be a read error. The CDR3 sequence: CASRLPGTGALWNF. CDR3 nucleotides: TGTGCCAGCAGACTACCCGGGACAGGGGCTCTTTGGAACTTC. The chain combines TRBV6-2 or TRBV6-3 with TRBJ2-7; 10 positions match TRBD1. Germline loops: CDR1 MNHEY, CDR2 SVGEGT. The length of the CDR3 is 14 residues.

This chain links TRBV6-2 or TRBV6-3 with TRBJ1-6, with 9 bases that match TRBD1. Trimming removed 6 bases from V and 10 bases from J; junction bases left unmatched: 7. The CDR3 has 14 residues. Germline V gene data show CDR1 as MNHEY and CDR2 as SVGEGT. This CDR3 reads CASRGGQGRSPLHF. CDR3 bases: TGTGCCAGCAGGGGTGGACAGGGGAGATCACCCCTCCACTTT.

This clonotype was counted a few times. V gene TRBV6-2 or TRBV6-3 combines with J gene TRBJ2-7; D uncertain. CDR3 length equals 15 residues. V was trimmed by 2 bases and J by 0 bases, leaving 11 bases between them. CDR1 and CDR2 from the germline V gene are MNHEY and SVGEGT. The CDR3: CASSYRYRDSYEQYV. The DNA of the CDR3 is TGTGCCAGCAGTTACCGATATAGGGACTCCTACGAGCAGTACGTC.

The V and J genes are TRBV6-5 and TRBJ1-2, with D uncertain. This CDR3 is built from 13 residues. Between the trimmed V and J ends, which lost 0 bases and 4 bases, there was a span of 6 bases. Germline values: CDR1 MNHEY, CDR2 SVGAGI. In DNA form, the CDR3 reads TGTGCCAGCAGTTACTCTCAGTTCTATGGCTACACCTTC. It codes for CASSYSQFYGYTF.

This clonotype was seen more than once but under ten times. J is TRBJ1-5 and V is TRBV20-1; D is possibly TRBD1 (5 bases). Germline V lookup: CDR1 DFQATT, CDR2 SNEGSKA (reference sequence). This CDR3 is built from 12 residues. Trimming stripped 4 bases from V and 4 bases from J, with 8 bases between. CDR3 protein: CSAKGPNQPQHF. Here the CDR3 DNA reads TGCAGTGCTAAGGGGCCGAATCAGCCCCAGCATTTT.

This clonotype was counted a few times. The CDR3, as DNA: TGCAGTGCTGGTAAAGGACAGGGGTCCTACGAGCAGTACTTC. The encoded protein is CSAGKGQGSYEQYF. The J gene is TRBJ2-7, the V gene TRBV20-1; TRBD1 aligns across 9 bases. CDR3 length equals 14 residues. V was pared by 5 bases and J by 1 base, with 6 bases of the junction left unmatched. CDR1 DFQATT and CDR2 SNEGSKA come from the germline V gene (reference sequence).